Each of the 14 T cell receptor beta chains below was sequenced from the same sample in a study of T-cell reconstitution after alpha-beta-depleted transplantation in children. Using unique molecular identifiers, the investigators prepared the TCRbeta library. MiXCR, applied by TCRdb to the PCR reads, yields one record per CDR3 protein. The sample lists 480,000 or so distinct CDR3 sequences; 10% to 13% were seen once. Source: PBMCs, taken before TCRalphabeta/CD19-depleted stem cell transplant. These receptors all come from a child aged 2 to 10 with inherited bone marrow failure, due to receive a stem cell transplant.

This clonotype appeared a few times. This chain's CDR3 is CSARTGLQYNEQFF. The CDR3, as DNA: TGCAGTGCCAGAACAGGGCTTCAATACAATGAGCAGTTCTTC. This chain uses TRBV20-1 with TRBJ2-1, with D possibly TRBD1 on 6 matching bases. The CDR3 extends over 14 amino acids. Germline CDR1 reads DFQATT; CDR2 reads SNEGSKA (reference sequence). The ends were cut back, 6 bases at V and 4 bases at J, with 16 bases in the middle.

This clonotype was recorded many times. The chain joins TRBV7-2 to TRBJ1-3; perhaps TRBD1 as D (5 bases). The CDR3 is made up of 15 amino acids. Germline V gene lookup returns CDR1 SGHTA and CDR2 FQGNSA. The V end was cut by 6 bases, the J end by 0 bases, with 12 bases between. CDR3 sequence (DNA): TGTGCCAGCAGGGTCGGGGGTGCCTCTGGAAACACCATATATTTT. Translating it yields CASRVGGASGNTIYF.

V gene TRBV3-1 combines with J gene TRBJ2-5; TRBD1 agrees at 7 bases. CDR1 and CDR2 from the germline V gene are LGHDT and YNNKEL (reference sequence). V was pared by 7 bases and J by 2 bases, with 4 bases of the junction left unmatched. The CDR3 is made up of 13 amino acids. In nucleotides, the CDR3 is TGTGCCAGCAACGACAGGGATCAAGAGACCCAGTACTTC. Protein sequence: CASNDRDQETQYF.

Comment on this clonotype: The junction differs from germline at one of its ends, possibly a read error. The chain links TRBV6-2 or TRBV6-3 to TRBJ1-4; D call uncertain. CDR1 is MNHEY, CDR2 SVGEGT, per germline. CDR3 length: 17 amino acids. The CDR3 here is CASSYRLALRRNERLFF. CDR3 sequence (DNA): TGTGCCAGCAGTTACCGCCTGGCTCTCCGTCGTAATGAAAGACTGTTTTTT.

A word on this clonotype: One base away lies a much larger clone, so this may be a sequencing read error. The J gene is TRBJ2-1, the V gene TRBV6-1; 12 bases match TRBD2. Per the germline V gene, CDR1 is MNHNS and CDR2 is SASEGT. The CDR3 has 16 residues. CDR3 residues: CASSARLAGDYNKQFF. CDR3 sequence (DNA): TGTGCCAGCAGCGCCAGACTAGCGGGAGACTACAATAAGCAGTTCTTC.

This clonotype showed up just a few times. The chain links TRBV18 to TRBJ2-2, with 9 positions matching TRBD1. This CDR3 is built from 16 residues. Per the germline V gene, CDR1 is KGHSH and CDR2 is LQKENI. After removal of 4 bases from V and 3 bases from J, the junction contained 6 bases not matched to a gene. CDR3 coding DNA: TGTGCCAGCTCACGAACCGGGACAGGGCACACCGGGGAGCTGTTTTTT. This sequence encodes CASSRTGTGHTGELFF. Based on the CDR3 plus reference TRBV18 and TRBJ2-2, the full variable domain is NAGVMQNPRHLVRRRGQEARLRCSPMKGHSHVYWYRQLPEEGLKFMVYLQKENIIDESGMPKERFSAEFPKEGPSILRIQQVVRGDSAAYFCASSRTGTGHTGELFFGEGSRLTVL.

The sample holds many counts of this clonotype. The J gene is TRBJ2-1, the V gene TRBV9, with D uncertain. V was cut by 6 bases and J by 7 bases, with 11 bases left in between. The CDR3 length is 12 residues. Germline CDR1 and CDR2: SGDLS and YYNGEE. The CDR3 spells CASNAESNEQFF. The CDR3 DNA sequence: TGTGCCAGCAACGCTGAGAGTAATGAGCAGTTCTTC.

This clonotype has just a few counts. The chain has TRBV19 and TRBJ2-1; 8 bases map to TRBD2. Germline CDR1 and CDR2: LNHDA and SQIVND (reference sequence). With 2 bases clipped from V and 6 bases from J, the junction kept 0 bases outside the gene matches. The CDR3 is 13 amino acids. The CDR3 bases are TGTGCCAGTAGTATACTAGCGGGCAATGAGCAGTTCTTC. Translation: CASSILAGNEQFF.

This clonotype was seen at least ten times. V is TRBV20-1 and J is TRBJ2-7; a weak D match, TRBD1 (6 bases). This CDR3 has 12 amino acids. Germline-derived CDR1 and CDR2 are DFQATT and SNEGSKA (reference sequence). V was pared by 7 bases and J by 7 bases, with 17 bases between. DNA for the CDR3: TGCAGTGGGGCAGGGGCGCCCCGGGAGCAGTACTTC. Translation: CSGAGAPREQYF.

This clonotype has a single count. A much larger clone is a single base away; this may be a read error. The V and J genes are TRBV28 and TRBJ2-5, with 7 bases fitting TRBD1. The germline V gene has CDR1 MDHEN and CDR2 SYDVKM. This CDR3 region has 14 residues. CDR3 nucleotide sequence: TGTGCCAGCAGTCTCGGGACAGCCCAAGAGACCCGGTACTTC. Translated, it gives CASSLGTAQETRYF.

In this sample, this clonotype turned up many times. The J gene is TRBJ1-2, the V gene TRBV12-3 or TRBV12-4; 8 bases are a match to TRBD1. The CDR3 runs 14 residues. The V segment lost 5 bases and the J segment 5 bases; nucleotides outside the gene matches: 7. CDR3: CASSAPDRDYGYTF. In nucleotides, the CDR3 is TGTGCCAGCAGTGCCCCGGACAGGGATTATGGCTACACCTTC.

DNA of the CDR3: TGTGCCACCGCCCCAACGGGCATATCGAACTATGGCTACACCTTC. Translation gives CATAPTGISNYGYTF. J is TRBJ1-2 and V is TRBV6-1; D is unresolved. V shed 10 bases and J shed 2 bases, with 20 bases lying between them. The CDR3 has 15 amino acids. The germline gives CDR1 MNHNS, CDR2 SASEGT.

This chain joins TRBV30 and TRBJ1-2, with unresolved D. V lost 0 bases and J 8 bases, leaving 13 bases between the germline ends. The CDR3 consists of 13 residues. Germline V gives CDR1 GTSNPN, CDR2 SVGIG (reference sequence). DNA for the CDR3: TGTGCCTGGAGTGTAGGACGCAGGTACGGCTACACCTTC. It yields the protein CAWSVGRRYGYTF.

This clonotype was detected ten times or more. This chain links TRBV7-8 with TRBJ2-1; 7 bases agree with TRBD2. Germline values: CDR1 SGHVS, CDR2 FQNEAQ. With 4 bases clipped from V and 3 bases from J, the junction kept 6 bases outside the gene matches. The CDR3 length is 15 residues. The CDR3 loop reads CASSSRTSNYNEQFF. CDR3 DNA: TGTGCCAGCAGCTCAAGGACTAGTAACTACAATGAGCAGTTCTTC.